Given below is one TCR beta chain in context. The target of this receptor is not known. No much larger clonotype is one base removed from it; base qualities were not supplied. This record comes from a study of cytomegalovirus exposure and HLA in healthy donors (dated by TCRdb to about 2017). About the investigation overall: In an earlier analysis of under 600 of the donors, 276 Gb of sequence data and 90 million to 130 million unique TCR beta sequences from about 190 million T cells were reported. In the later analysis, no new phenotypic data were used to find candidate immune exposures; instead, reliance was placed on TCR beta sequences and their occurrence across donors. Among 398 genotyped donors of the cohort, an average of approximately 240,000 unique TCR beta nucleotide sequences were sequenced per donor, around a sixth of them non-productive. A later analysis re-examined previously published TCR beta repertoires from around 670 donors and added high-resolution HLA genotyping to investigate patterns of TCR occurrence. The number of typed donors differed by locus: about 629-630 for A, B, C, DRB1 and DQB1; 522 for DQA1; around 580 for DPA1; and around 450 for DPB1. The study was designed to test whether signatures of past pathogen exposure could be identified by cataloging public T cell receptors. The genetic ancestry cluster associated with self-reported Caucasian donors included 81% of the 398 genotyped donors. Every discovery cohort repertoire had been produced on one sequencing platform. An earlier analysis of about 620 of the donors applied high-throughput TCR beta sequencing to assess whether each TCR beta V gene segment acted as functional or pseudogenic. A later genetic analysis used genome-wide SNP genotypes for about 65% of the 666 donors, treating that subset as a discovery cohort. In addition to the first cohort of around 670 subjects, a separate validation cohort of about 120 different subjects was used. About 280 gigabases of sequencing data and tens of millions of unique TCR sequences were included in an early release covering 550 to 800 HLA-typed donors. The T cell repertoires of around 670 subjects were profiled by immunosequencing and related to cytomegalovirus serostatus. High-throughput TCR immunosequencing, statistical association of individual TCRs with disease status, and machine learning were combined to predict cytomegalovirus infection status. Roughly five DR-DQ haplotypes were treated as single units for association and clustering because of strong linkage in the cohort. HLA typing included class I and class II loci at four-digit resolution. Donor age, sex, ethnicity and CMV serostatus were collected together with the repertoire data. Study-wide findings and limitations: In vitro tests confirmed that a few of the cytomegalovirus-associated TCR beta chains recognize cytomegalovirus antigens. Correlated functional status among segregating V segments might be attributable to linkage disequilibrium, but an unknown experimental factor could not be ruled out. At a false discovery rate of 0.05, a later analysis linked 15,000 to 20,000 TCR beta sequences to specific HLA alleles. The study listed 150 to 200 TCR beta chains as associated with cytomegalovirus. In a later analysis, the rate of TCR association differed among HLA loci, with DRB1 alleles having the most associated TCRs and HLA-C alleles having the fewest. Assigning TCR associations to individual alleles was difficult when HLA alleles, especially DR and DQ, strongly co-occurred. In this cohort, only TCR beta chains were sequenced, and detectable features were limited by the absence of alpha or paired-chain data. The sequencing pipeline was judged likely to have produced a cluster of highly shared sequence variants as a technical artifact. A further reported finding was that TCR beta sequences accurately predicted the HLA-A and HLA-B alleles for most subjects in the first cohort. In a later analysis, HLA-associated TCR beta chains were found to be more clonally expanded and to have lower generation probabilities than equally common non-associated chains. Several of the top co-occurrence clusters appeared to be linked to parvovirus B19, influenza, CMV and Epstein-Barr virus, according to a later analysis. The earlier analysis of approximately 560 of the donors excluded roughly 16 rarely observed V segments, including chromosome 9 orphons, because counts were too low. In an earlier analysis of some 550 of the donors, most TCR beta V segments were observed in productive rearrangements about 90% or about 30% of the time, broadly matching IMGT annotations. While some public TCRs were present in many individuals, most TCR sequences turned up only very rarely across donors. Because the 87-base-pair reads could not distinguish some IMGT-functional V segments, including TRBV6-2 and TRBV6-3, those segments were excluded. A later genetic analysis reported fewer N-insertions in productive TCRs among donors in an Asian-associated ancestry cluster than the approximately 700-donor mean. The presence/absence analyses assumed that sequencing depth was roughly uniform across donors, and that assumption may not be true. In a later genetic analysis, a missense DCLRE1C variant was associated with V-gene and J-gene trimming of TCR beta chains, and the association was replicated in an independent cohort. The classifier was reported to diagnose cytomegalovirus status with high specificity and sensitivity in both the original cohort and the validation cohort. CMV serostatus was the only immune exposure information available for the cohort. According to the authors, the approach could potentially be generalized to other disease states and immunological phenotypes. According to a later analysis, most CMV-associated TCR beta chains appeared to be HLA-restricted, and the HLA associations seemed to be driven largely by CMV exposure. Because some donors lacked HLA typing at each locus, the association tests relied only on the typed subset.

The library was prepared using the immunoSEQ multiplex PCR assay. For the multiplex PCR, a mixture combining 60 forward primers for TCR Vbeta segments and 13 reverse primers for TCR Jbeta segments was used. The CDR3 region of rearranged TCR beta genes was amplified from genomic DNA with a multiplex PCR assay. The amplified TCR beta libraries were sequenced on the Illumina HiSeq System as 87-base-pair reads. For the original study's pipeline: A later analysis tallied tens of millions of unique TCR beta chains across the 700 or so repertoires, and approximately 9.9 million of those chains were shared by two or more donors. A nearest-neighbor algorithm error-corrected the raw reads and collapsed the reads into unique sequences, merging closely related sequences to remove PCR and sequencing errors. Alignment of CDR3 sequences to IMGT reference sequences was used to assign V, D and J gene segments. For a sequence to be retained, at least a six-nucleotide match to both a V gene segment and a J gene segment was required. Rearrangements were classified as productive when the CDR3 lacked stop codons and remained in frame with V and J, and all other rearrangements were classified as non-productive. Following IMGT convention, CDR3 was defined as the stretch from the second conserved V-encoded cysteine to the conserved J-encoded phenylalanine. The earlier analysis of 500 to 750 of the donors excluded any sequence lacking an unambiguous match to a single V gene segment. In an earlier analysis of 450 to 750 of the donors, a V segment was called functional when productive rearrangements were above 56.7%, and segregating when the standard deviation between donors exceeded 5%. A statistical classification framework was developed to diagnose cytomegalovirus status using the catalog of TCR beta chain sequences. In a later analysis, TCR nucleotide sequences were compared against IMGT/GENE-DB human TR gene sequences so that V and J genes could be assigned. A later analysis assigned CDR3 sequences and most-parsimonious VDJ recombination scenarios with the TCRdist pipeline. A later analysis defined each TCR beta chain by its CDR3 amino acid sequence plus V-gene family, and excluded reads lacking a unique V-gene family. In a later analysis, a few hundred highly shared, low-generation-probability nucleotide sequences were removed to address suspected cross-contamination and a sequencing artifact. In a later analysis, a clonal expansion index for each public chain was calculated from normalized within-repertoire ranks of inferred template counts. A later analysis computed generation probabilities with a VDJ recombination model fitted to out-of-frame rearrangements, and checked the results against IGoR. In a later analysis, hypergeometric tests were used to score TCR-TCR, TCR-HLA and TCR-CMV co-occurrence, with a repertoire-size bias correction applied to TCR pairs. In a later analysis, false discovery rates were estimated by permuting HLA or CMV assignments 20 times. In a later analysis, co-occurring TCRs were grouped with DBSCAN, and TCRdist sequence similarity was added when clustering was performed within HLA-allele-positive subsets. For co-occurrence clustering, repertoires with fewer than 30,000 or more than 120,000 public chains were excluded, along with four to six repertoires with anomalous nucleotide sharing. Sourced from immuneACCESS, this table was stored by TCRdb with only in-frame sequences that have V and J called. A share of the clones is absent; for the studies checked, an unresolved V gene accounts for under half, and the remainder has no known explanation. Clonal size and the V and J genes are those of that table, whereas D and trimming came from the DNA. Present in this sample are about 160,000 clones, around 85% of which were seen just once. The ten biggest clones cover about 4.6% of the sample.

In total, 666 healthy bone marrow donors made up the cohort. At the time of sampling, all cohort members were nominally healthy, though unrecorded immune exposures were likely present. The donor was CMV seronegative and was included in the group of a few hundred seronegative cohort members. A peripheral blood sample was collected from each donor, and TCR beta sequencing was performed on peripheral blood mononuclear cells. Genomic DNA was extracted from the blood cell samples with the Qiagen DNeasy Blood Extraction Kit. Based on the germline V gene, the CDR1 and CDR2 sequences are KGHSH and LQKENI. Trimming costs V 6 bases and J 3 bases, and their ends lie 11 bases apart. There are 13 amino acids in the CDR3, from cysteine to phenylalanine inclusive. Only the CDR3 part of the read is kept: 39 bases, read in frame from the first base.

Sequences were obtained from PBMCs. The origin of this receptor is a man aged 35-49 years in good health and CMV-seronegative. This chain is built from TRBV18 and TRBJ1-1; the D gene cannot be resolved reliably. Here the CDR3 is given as CASSTGGDTEAFF. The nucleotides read TGTGCCAGCTCCACGGGCGGGGACACTGAAGCTTTCTTT.